These 31 T cell receptor beta chains came from one sample sequenced in a study of shared clonotypes between healthy human individuals (dated by TCRdb to the early 2020s). CD8 naive samples were obtained by positive selection for CCR7 among CD45RO-negative cells, yielding a CD45RA+CCR7+ population from which TemRA cells were excluded. Library creation used the immunoSEQ multiplex PCR assay. Imported from immuneACCESS, the table was reduced by TCRdb to in-frame sequences with V and J called. These copies leave out some clones; in studies compared against another copy, an unresolved V gene accounts for under half, and the cause of the remainder is not known. The sample yields some 2 million clones; approximately 95% were counted once. More than 0.9% of the sample lies in the top ten. Sequenced: naive CD8+ T cells sorted from blood. In the paper's terms, the cell subset or site label means: CD45RA+CCR7+. All receptors come from a man aged 18 to 30 in good health.

The chain joins TRBV14 to TRBJ1-4, with unresolved D. Trimming removed 4 bases at V and 9 bases at J, with 21 bases between. CDR3 length: 16 residues. Germline values: CDR1 SGHDN, CDR2 FVKESK. CDR3 coding DNA: TGTGCCAGCAGCCCACCGTCTATAAGGTATTGTAAAAAACTGTTTTTT. Amino acid sequence: CASSPPSIRYCKKLFF.

The gene calls are TRBV4-3 and TRBJ2-7, with 8 nucleotides matching TRBD2. Germline trimming cut 4 bases from V and 5 bases from J; bases unmatched to any gene: 13. The V gene's germline CDR1 is LGHNA and CDR2 YSLEER. This CDR3 has 16 residues. The CDR3 protein is CASSPSRGSGINEQYF. In DNA, the CDR3 is TGCGCCAGCAGCCCCAGTCGGGGTAGCGGGATTAACGAGCAGTACTTC.

This clone was counted a single time. V gene TRBV4-1 combines with J gene TRBJ2-7, with D unclear. Germline CDR1 MGHRA, CDR2 YSYEKL. The V end was cut by 4 bases, the J end by 6 bases, with 10 bases between. This CDR3 has 12 residues. The CDR3 sequence is CASSPRMGEQYF. Here the CDR3 DNA reads TGCGCCAGCAGCCCCCGGATGGGCGAGCAGTACTTC.

The chain links TRBV29-1 to TRBJ2-3; perhaps TRBD1 as D (6 bases). The CDR3 spans 13 residues. V was cut by 6 bases and J by 1 base, with 11 bases left in between. Germline V gene data show CDR1 as SQVTM and CDR2 as ANQGSEA. CDR3 coding DNA: TGCAGCGTAACCGGGACACGCACAGATACGCAGTATTTT. This translates into CSVTGTRTDTQYF.

Worth noting for this clone: The same CDR3 also results from other DNA sequences found in this sample. J is TRBJ2-7 and V is TRBV13, with D maybe TRBD1 (5 bases). V dropped 0 bases and J dropped 2 bases, with 8 bases sitting between them. Germline assignment: CDR1 PRHDT and CDR2 FYEKMQ (reference sequence). This CDR3 is built from 14 residues. For the CDR3, the DNA is TGTGCCAGCAGCTTAGGTGGCAGGGCCTACGAGCAGTACTTC. Protein product: CASSLGGRAYEQYF. Full variable domain (missing parts from reference TRBV13 and TRBJ2-7): AAGVIQSPRHLIKEKRETATLKCYPIPRHDTVYWYQQGPGQDPQFLISFYEKMQSDKGSIPDRFSAQQFSDYHSELNMSSLELGDSALYFCASSLGGRAYEQYFGPGTRLTVT.

This clone has a single count. V and J are TRBV7-9 and TRBJ2-7, with 16 positions matching TRBD2. The V gene end was trimmed by 4 bases and the J gene end by 2 bases; junction bases not matched to a gene: 8. Per germline, CDR1 SEHNR and CDR2 FQNEAQ (reference sequence). The CDR3 contains 18 residues. In DNA, the CDR3 is TGTGCCAGCAGCTCGGGACTAGCGGGGGGGTCTTCCCCCTACGAGCAGTACTTC. It encodes CASSSGLAGGSSPYEQYF.

Of note for this clone: Relative to the germline gene, one junction end is altered; a read error may explain this. The V call is TRBV13, the J call TRBJ2-4, with 7 bases identical to TRBD1. The CDR3 contains 14 residues. Germline CDR1 reads PRHDT; CDR2 reads FYEKMQ (reference sequence). In DNA, the CDR3 is TGTACCAGCAGCTTCGACAGGGCCGAGAGCATTCAGTACTTC. Protein sequence: CTSSFDRAESIQYF. The variable domain in full, with the rest retrieved from reference TRBV13 and TRBJ2-4, is AAGVIQSPRHLIKEKRETATLKCYPIPRHDTVYWYQQGPGQDPQFLISFYEKMQSDKGSIPDRFSAQQFSDYHSELNMSSLELGDSALYFCTSSFDRAESIQYFGAGTRLSVL.

In the case of this clone: This specimen includes other DNA sequences encoding the same CDR3. This rearrangement joins TRBV28 to TRBJ2-1, with 11 bases fitting TRBD2. CDR1 is MDHEN and CDR2 is SYDVKM in the germline V gene. Trimming at V came to 5 bases and at J to 5 bases, leaving 2 bases not matched to a gene. The CDR3 covers 14 residues. CDR3 region: CASSLAGGDNEQFF. The CDR3 nucleotides are TGTGCCAGCAGTCTAGCGGGGGGAGACAATGAGCAGTTCTTC.

J is TRBJ2-3 and V is TRBV11-1, with 8 bases fitting TRBD2. Unmatched junction bases numbered 16, after V lost 3 bases and J lost 5 bases. Germline-derived CDR1 and CDR2 are SGHAT and FQDESV (reference sequence). CDR3 size: 18 residues. The CDR3 loop reads CASSFSGISGALGDTQYF. The CDR3 coding sequence is TGTGCCAGCAGCTTTAGCGGGATTAGCGGGGCCCTGGGAGATACGCAGTATTTT. The full variable domain, completed using reference TRBV11-1 and TRBJ2-3, is EAEVAQSPRYKITEKSQAVAFWCDPISGHATLYWYRQILGQGPELLVQFQDESVVDDSQLPKDRFSAERLKGVDSTLKIQPAELGDSAMYLCASSFSGISGALGDTQYFGPGTRLTVL.

A single count supports this clone. The chain has TRBV27 and TRBJ1-1; 8 bases are a match to TRBD1. Per the germline V gene, CDR1 is MNHEY and CDR2 is SMNVEV (reference sequence). The CDR3 is made up of 14 amino acids. V dropped 7 bases and J dropped 3; count of bases not matched to a gene: 7. The CDR3 protein is CASKDRGRDTEAFF. CDR3 DNA: TGTGCCAGCAAAGACAGGGGAAGAGACACTGAAGCTTTCTTT.

This chain joins TRBV7-2 and TRBJ2-7; D remains ambiguous. The V and J ends lost 5 bases and 3 bases respectively, with 5 bases between them. The length of the CDR3 is 11 residues. Germline V gene lookup returns CDR1 SGHTA and CDR2 FQGNSA. The CDR3 loop reads CASSRYYEQYF. CDR3 in DNA: TGTGCCAGCAGCCGATACTACGAGCAGTACTTC. Full variable domain (remainder filled in from reference TRBV7-2 and TRBJ2-7): GAGVSQSPSNKVTEKGKDVELRCDPISGHTALYWYRQSLGQGLEFLIYFQGNSAPDKSGLPSDRFSAERTGGSVSTLTIQRTQQEDSAVYLCASSRYYEQYFGPGTRLTVT.

For this clone: This same CDR3 is encoded by further DNA sequences in the sample. V usage is TRBV6-5 and J usage is TRBJ2-1; 9 bases are a match to TRBD1. Germline V CDR1 and CDR2: MNHEY, SVGAGI. J was trimmed by 2 bases and V by 4 bases; bases with no gene match: 3. CDR3 size: 15 residues. The CDR3 sequence is CASSSGTGTYNEQFF. CDR3 coding DNA: TGTGCCAGCAGTTCCGGGACAGGGACCTACAATGAGCAGTTCTTC.

V gene TRBV27 combines with J gene TRBJ1-4, with 8 nucleotides matching TRBD1. With V trimmed by 5 bases and J by 6 bases, 5 bases remained unmatched. Per the germline V gene, CDR1 is MNHEY and CDR2 is SMNVEV (reference sequence). CDR3 length: 14 amino acids. The CDR3 is CASSHDRGYEKLFF. The CDR3 DNA reads as TGTGCCAGCAGTCACGACAGGGGTTATGAAAAACTGTTTTTT.

CDR3 loop: CASSYRGGVAEAFF. The CDR3 bases are TGTGCCAGCAGTTACAGGGGAGGGGTGGCTGAAGCTTTCTTT. This chain links TRBV6-5 with TRBJ1-1, with D possibly being TRBD1 (5 bases). The germline gives CDR1 MNHEY, CDR2 SVGAGI. This CDR3 region has 14 residues. Trimming cost V 2 bases and J 6 bases, with 13 bases left between them.

The rearrangement joins TRBV6-1 to TRBJ2-7; 7 nucleotides align to TRBD2. Trimming took 6 bases from V and 1 from J; bases not matched to a gene: 3. Looked up from germline, CDR1 is MNHNS and CDR2 is SASEGT. This CDR3 comprises 13 residues. The CDR3 sequence: CASRGGPSYEQYF. The CDR3 coding sequence is TGTGCCAGCAGGGGAGGGCCTTCCTACGAGCAGTACTTC.

This chain connects TRBV4-1 to TRBJ2-1, with 11 bases fitting TRBD2. Germline V gene sequence: CDR1 MGHRA, CDR2 YSYEKL. CDR3 length equals 16 residues. V was clipped by 4 bases and J by 2 bases; unmatched bases: 4. The CDR3 nucleotides are TGCGCCAGCAGCCCCCTGACTAGCGGGGCCTACAATGAGCAGTTCTTC. Protein: CASSPLTSGAYNEQFF.

The chain employs TRBV19 and TRBJ2-5, with a weak D call TRBD2 (6 bases). Trimming stripped 5 bases from V and 5 bases from J, with 15 bases between. Germline V CDR1 and CDR2: LNHDA, SQIVND (reference sequence). The CDR3 runs to 14 residues. CDR3 protein: CASSPRRAGETQYF. CDR3 DNA sequence: TGTGCCAGTAGTCCACGGAGGGCCGGGGAGACCCAGTACTTC.

V gene TRBV7-2 combines with J gene TRBJ1-4; TRBD1 is a possible D gene (5 bases). The CDR3 sequence is 14 residues long. From germline, CDR1 is SGHTA and CDR2 FQGNSA. Trimming removed 0 bases from V and 4 bases from J, with 6 bases in between. Here the CDR3 DNA reads TGTGCCAGCAGCTTAGCAGGGGTTAATGAAAAACTGTTTTTT. This sequence encodes CASSLAGVNEKLFF.

The chain couples TRBV10-2 to TRBJ2-3; 9 bases align to TRBD2. Germline lookup yields CDR1 WSHSY and CDR2 SAAADI. J lost 3 bases, V lost 3 bases, and 7 bases had no gene match. The CDR3 contains 16 residues. The chain's CDR3 is CASSDIAGVWTDTQYF. CDR3 nucleotide sequence: TGCGCCAGCAGTGATATAGCGGGAGTTTGGACAGATACGCAGTATTTT.

The chain has TRBV6-1 and TRBJ2-7; D is unresolved. The V end lost 1 base, the J end lost 2 bases, and 9 bases lay between the germline ends. The CDR3 spans 14 residues. Germline V gives CDR1 MNHNS, CDR2 SASEGT. Here the CDR3 reads CASSEGFPAYEQYF. For the CDR3, the DNA is TGTGCCAGCAGTGAAGGTTTTCCGGCCTACGAGCAGTACTTC.

V is TRBV11-2 and J is TRBJ2-3; tentative D call: TRBD2 (6 bases). Per germline, CDR1 SGHAT and CDR2 FQNNGV. This CDR3 region has 16 residues. Trimming shortened V by 6 bases and J by 3 bases, and 19 bases separated the two germline ends. The CDR3 nucleotides read TGTGCCAGCAGACTCGGGGGAGCGGCGGGAACAGATACGCAGTATTTT. Translating it yields CASRLGGAAGTDTQYF.

The genes are TRBV7-8 and TRBJ1-1; D unclear. Germline V gives CDR1 SGHVS, CDR2 FQNEAQ. The CDR3 loop spans 12 amino acids. V lost 4 bases and J lost 11, with 14 bases in between. CDR3 residues: CASSSTPSWAFF. In nucleotides, the CDR3 is TGTGCCAGCAGCTCAACCCCTTCCTGGGCTTTCTTT.

The chain couples TRBV28 to TRBJ2-7; D gene unclear. The germline V and J ends were trimmed by 3 bases and 6 bases, with 6 bases remaining between them. Germline CDR1 and CDR2: MDHEN and SYDVKM. This CDR3 spans 11 amino acids. CDR3 protein: CASSFRSEQYF. In DNA form, the CDR3 reads TGTGCCAGCAGTTTCAGGTCCGAGCAGTACTTC.

The chain links TRBV27 to TRBJ2-7; possible D gene TRBD1, 5 bases. The CDR3 totals 14 residues. The germline gives CDR1 MNHEY, CDR2 SMNVEV (reference sequence). V was pared by 1 base and J by 2 bases, with 9 bases between. The CDR3 nucleotides are TGTGCCAGCAGTTTATATGGCAGGGCCTACGAGCAGTACTTC. As protein: CASSLYGRAYEQYF.

The chain is built from TRBV7-9 and TRBJ2-3; D might be TRBD1 (5 bases). Germline CDR1 SEHNR, CDR2 FQNEAQ (reference sequence). The CDR3 runs 16 residues. V lost 4 bases to trimming and J lost 2 bases, with 16 bases between them. CDR3 nucleotide sequence: TGTGCCAGCAGCTCTCTCCCACAGGCCAACACAGATACGCAGTATTTT. Amino acid sequence: CASSSLPQANTDTQYF.

This clone was detected once. The CDR3 is CASSEDRATSGNTIYF. In DNA, the CDR3 is TGTGCCAGCAGTGAAGACAGGGCGACCTCTGGAAACACCATATATTTT. This chain uses TRBV6-1 with TRBJ1-3; TRBD1 might be the D (6 bases). V was clipped by 1 base and J by 0 bases, with 10 bases between them. From germline, CDR1 is MNHNS and CDR2 SASEGT. The CDR3 is 16 residues long.

This chain connects TRBV28 to TRBJ1-1; D may be TRBD1 (5 bases). In germline, CDR1 is MDHEN, CDR2 SYDVKM. The V and J ends lost 7 bases and 1 base respectively, with 22 bases between them. The length of the CDR3 is 17 residues. The CDR3 loop reads CASTFPRFGGENTEAFF. In nucleotides, the CDR3 is TGTGCCAGCACCTTTCCAAGATTCGGAGGGGAGAACACTGAAGCTTTCTTT.

The genes are TRBV6-1 and TRBJ1-6; a weak D match, TRBD1 (5 bases). Trimming shortened V by 2 bases and J by 8 bases, and 16 bases separated the two germline ends. This CDR3 contains 16 residues. Germline V gene data show CDR1 as MNHNS and CDR2 as SASEGT. CDR3: CASSENWAGMDSPLHF. CDR3 in DNA: TGTGCCAGCAGTGAAAATTGGGCAGGGATGGATTCACCCCTCCACTTT.

In regard to this clone: One end of the junction varies from germline; a read error may be responsible. This sequence joins TRBV10-1 and TRBJ2-7; D unresolved. This CDR3 has 15 residues. Germline V lookup: CDR1 WNHNN, CDR2 SYGVQD (reference sequence). For the CDR3, the DNA is TGCGCCAGCAGTGAGTCCCGAACTGGCTCCAACGAGCAGTACTTC. Its translation is CASSESRTGSNEQYF.

For this clone: Other DNA sequences in this sample translate to the same CDR3. V usage is TRBV7-9 and J usage is TRBJ2-1, with D maybe TRBD2 (5 bases). Trimming took off 1 base at V and 4 bases at J, with 8 bases between the two ends. Germline assignment: CDR1 SEHNR and CDR2 FQNEAQ (reference sequence). The CDR3 spans 14 residues. The CDR3 reads CASSLEGLYNEQFF. CDR3 bases: TGTGCCAGCAGCTTAGAAGGACTTTACAATGAGCAGTTCTTC.

The chain has TRBV6-5 and TRBJ1-1; D remains ambiguous. This CDR3 comprises 15 residues. The V end lost 5 bases, the J end lost 4 bases, and 17 bases lay between the germline ends. The germline V gene encodes CDR1 MNHEY and CDR2 SVGAGI. CDR3: CASSGWEDLGTEAFF. Written as DNA, the CDR3 is TGTGCCAGCAGTGGATGGGAGGATCTTGGCACTGAAGCTTTCTTT.